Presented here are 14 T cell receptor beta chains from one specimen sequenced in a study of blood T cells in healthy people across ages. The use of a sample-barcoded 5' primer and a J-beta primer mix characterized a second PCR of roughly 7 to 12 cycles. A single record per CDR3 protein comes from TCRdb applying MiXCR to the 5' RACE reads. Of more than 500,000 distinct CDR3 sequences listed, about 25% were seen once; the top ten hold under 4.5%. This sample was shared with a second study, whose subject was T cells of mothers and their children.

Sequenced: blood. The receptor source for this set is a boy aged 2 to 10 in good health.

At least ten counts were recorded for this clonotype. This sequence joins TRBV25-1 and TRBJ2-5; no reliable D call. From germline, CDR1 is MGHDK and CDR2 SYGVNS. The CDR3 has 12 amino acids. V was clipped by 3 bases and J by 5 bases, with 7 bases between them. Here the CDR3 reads CASSDRRETQYF. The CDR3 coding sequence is TGTGCCAGCAGTGATCGGCGTGAGACCCAGTACTTC.

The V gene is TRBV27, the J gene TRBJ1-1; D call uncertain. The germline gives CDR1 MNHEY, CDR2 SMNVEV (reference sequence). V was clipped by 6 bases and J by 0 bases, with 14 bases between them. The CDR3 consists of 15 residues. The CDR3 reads CASRGEDPLNTEAFF. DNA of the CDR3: TGTGCCAGCAGGGGAGAAGACCCCTTGAACACTGAAGCTTTCTTT.

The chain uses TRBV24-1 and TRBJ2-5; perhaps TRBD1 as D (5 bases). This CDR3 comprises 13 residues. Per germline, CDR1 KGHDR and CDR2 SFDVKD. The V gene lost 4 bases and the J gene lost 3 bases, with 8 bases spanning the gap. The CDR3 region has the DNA TGTGCCACCAGTGAGGAGACAGAAGAGACCCAGTACTTC. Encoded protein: CATSEETEETQYF.

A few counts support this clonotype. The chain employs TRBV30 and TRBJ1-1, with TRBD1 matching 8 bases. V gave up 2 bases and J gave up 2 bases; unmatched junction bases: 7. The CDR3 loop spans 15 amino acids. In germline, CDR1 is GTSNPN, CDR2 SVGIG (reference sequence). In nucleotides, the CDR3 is TGTGCCTGGAGTTTGGCGGACAGGGATAACACTGAAGCTTTCTTT. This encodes CAWSLADRDNTEAFF.

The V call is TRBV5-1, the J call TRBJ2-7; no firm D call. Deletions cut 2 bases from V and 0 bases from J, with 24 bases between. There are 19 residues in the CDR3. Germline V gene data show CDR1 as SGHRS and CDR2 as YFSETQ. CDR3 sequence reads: CASSFYGYRSELTSYEQYF. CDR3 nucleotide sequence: TGCGCCAGCAGCTTTTACGGGTACAGATCAGAGCTTACCTCCTACGAGCAGTACTTC.

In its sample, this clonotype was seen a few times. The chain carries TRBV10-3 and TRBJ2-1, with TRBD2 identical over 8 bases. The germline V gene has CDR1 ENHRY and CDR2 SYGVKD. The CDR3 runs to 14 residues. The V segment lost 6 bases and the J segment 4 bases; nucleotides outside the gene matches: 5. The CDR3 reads CAIRDSGKYNEQFF. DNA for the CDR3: TGTGCCATCAGGGATAGCGGGAAGTACAATGAGCAGTTCTTC.

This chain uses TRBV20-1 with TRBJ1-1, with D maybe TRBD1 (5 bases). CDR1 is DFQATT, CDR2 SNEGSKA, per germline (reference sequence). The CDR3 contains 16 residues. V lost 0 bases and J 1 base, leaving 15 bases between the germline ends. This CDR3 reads CSARDFQGRGNTEAFF. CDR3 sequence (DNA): TGCAGTGCTAGAGATTTTCAGGGTCGGGGGAACACTGAAGCTTTCTTT.

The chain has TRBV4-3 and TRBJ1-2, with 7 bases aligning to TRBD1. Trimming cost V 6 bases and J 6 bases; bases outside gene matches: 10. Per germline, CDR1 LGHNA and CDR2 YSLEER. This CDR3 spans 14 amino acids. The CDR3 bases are TGCGCCAGCAGTTCGTTAGGGGGCGGTGATGGCTACACCTTC. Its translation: CASSSLGGGDGYTF.

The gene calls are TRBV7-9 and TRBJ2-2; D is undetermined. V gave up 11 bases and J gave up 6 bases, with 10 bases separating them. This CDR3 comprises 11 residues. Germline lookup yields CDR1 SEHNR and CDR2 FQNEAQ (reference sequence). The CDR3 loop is CAGLEAGELFF. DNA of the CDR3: TGTGCCGGGCTAGAAGCCGGGGAGCTGTTTTTT.

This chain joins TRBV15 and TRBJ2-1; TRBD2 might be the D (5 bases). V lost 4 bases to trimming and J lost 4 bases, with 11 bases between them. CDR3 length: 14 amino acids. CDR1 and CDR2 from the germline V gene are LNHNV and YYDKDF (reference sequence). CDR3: CATSTGEGYNEQFF. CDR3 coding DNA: TGTGCCACCAGCACCGGAGAGGGATACAATGAGCAGTTCTTC.

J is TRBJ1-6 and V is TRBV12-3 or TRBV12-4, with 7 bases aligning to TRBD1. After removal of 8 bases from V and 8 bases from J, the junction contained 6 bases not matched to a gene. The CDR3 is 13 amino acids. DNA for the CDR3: TGTGCCAGCGGGAGACAGGGAGATTCACCCCTCCACTTT. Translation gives CASGRQGDSPLHF.

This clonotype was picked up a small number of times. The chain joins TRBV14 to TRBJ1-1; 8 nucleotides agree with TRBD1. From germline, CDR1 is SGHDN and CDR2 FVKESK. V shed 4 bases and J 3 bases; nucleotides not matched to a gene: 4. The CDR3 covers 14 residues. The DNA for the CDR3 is TGTGCCAGCAGCCGACCGGGACAGGACACTGAAGCTTTCTTT. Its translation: CASSRPGQDTEAFF. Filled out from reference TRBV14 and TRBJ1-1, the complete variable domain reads EAGVTQFPSHSVIEKGQTVTLRCDPISGHDNLYWYRRVMGKEIKFLLHFVKESKQDESGMPNNRFLAERTGGTYSTLKVQPAELEDSGVYFCASSRPGQDTEAFFGQGTRLTVV.

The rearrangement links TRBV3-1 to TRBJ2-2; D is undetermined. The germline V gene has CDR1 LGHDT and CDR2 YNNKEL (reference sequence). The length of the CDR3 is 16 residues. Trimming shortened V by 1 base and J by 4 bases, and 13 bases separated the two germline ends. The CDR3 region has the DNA TGTGCCAGCAGCCAAGTACGACATTCGGGCACCGGGGAGCTGTTTTTT. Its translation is CASSQVRHSGTGELFF.

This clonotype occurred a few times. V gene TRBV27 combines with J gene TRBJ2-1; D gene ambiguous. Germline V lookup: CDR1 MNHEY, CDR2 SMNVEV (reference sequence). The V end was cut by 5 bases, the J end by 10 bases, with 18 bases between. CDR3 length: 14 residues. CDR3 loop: CASSASGPPIEQFF. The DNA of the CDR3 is TGTGCCAGCAGTGCCTCCGGGCCACCAATCGAGCAGTTCTTC.